The rows below give T cell receptor beta chains drawn from one sample of a study of CD4 T cells in lung cancer. Assay used: immunoSEQ multiplex PCR; TCRdb lists only in-frame clones, some missing. The table shows over 8,000 clones, with around 66% occurring only once. The sequencing input was normal lung tissue taken away from the tumor. The receptors derive from a man between 60 and 75 years old with non-small cell lung cancer. CDR3s include the opening cysteine and the closing phenylalanine or tryptophan. A D gene is named only where the DNA matches it firmly. Not every row has a clone size; where given, it reads once, few, many or a size class.

TGTGCCAGCAGCGTAGACCCCGGGACAGGGGCCTACGAGCAGTACTTC	CASSVDPGTGAYEQYF	TRBV9	TRBJ2-7	TRBD1	NA
TGTGCCAGCAGCCAAGATCTCGGAGATAACTATGGCTACACCTTC	CASSQDLGDNYGYTF	TRBV14	TRBJ1-2	NA	NA
TGTGCCAGCACCATTAGCGGGAGCGGTGGAGAGACCCAGTACTTC	CASTISGSGGETQYF	TRBV5-6	TRBJ2-5	TRBD2	NA
TGTGCCAGCAGCTCCGGGACATCCGAGCAGTACTTC	CASSSGTSEQYF	TRBV7-2	TRBJ2-7	NA	NA
TGCGCCAGCAGCCGAGCGGGGCCAGCCGGCGAGCAGTACTTC	CASSRAGPAGEQYF	TRBV10-1	TRBJ2-7	TRBD2	NA
TGTGCCAGCAGCCCTACTAGCGGACTTTACAATGAGCAGTTCTTC	CASSPTSGLYNEQFF	TRBV7-9	TRBJ2-1	TRBD2	NA
TGTGCCAGCAGTTCACCACTACAGGGGCCGAACACTGAAGCTTTCTTT	CASSSPLQGPNTEAFF	TRBV5-4	TRBJ1-1	TRBD1	few
TGTGCCAGCAGAAATAACAGGGGTAGCTATGGCTACACCTTC	CASRNNRGSYGYTF	TRBV27	TRBJ1-2	TRBD1	NA
TGTGCCAGCCCGCGGGGTGGCGAGCAGTACTTC	CASPRGGEQYF	TRBV21-1	TRBJ2-7	NA	few
TGTGCCAGCAGTCCTCCTGGTAGCGGGAGAAATGTTAGGAGGCAGTTCTTC	CASSPPGSGRNVRRQFF	TRBV7-2	TRBJ2-1	TRBD2	NA
TGTGCCAGCAGCGACATACAGGGACAGGGAGTTGAAAAACTGTTTTTT	CASSDIQGQGVEKLFF	TRBV7-9	TRBJ1-4	TRBD1	NA
TGTGCCAGCAGTTTCCCCCCCGGACAGTTTGAAGCTTTCTTT	CASSFPPGQFEAFF	TRBV28	TRBJ1-1	NA	few
TGTGCCAGCAGTCCGACAGGAGTCGGGCAGCCCCAGCATTTT	CASSPTGVGQPQHF	TRBV27	TRBJ1-5	NA	NA
TGTGCCAGCAGCGGGACGGGAGGTGAGACCCAGTACTTC	CASSGTGGETQYF	TRBV9	TRBJ2-5	TRBD2	NA
TGTGCCAGCAGGGGACAGGGAGATCAGCCCCAGCATTTT	CASRGQGDQPQHF	TRBV2	TRBJ1-5	TRBD1	NA
TGTGCCAGCAGTCCCCAGGGATCGAGGAACACTGAAGCTTTCTTT	CASSPQGSRNTEAFF	TRBV6-5	TRBJ1-1	NA	NA
TGCAGCGTTGAGCAGGGAGGCAATGAGCAGTTCTTC	CSVEQGGNEQFF	TRBV29-1	TRBJ2-1	NA	once
TGTGCCAGCAGCCTCCTCCCCGGGACAGGGGACTACGAGCAGTACTTC	CASSLLPGTGDYEQYF	TRBV5-5	TRBJ2-7	TRBD1	medium-sized
TGTGCCAGCAGCTTGGGGGGGGGAGGGACCGGGGAGCTGTTTTTT	CASSLGGGGTGELFF	TRBV5-4	TRBJ2-2	TRBD2	NA
TGTGCCAGCAGCTTATATGCAGGGTCCTCCTACGAGCAGTACTTC	CASSLYAGSSYEQYF	TRBV7-3	TRBJ2-7	NA	NA
TGTGCCAGCAGCTTAGCAAGCGCAACAATGGAGAAACTGTTTTTT	CASSLASATMEKLFF	TRBV7-9	TRBJ1-4	NA	NA
TGTGCCAGCAGAGACAGATTTAATGAAAAACTGTTTTTT	CASRDRFNEKLFF	TRBV2	TRBJ1-4	NA	few
TGTGCCAGTGTCACCGGGACAGGGAATGAAAAACTGTTTTTT	CASVTGTGNEKLFF	TRBV2	TRBJ1-4	TRBD1	NA
TGTGCCAGCAGCTTAGTTAAAGCGCCAACCGGGGAGCTGTTTTTT	CASSLVKAPTGELFF	TRBV7-2	TRBJ2-2	NA	NA
TGTGCCAGCAGCGTAGTAAGGGGGAACACAGATACGCAGTATTTT	CASSVVRGNTDTQYF	TRBV9	TRBJ2-3	NA	NA
TGCGCCAGCAGCTTGGGCGGGGACAGGTGGGGCCAAGGTGCTTCACCCCTCCACTTT	CASSLGGDRWGQGASPLHF	TRBV5-1	TRBJ1-6	TRBD1	NA
TGTGCCAGCAGCGTAGGGCGGGCGGAAGATACGCAGTATTTT	CASSVGRAEDTQYF	TRBV9	TRBJ2-3	NA	NA
TGTGCCAGCAGACCGGACAGTTTGAACACTGAAGCTTTCTTT	CASRPDSLNTEAFF	TRBV7-3	TRBJ1-1	NA	NA
TGTGCCAGCAGCTTTCTCGACAGTCGAACCTATGGCTACACCTTC	CASSFLDSRTYGYTF	TRBV7-2	TRBJ1-2	NA	NA
TGTGCCAGCAGTTACTCCAGGGCGAACACCGGGGAGCTGTTTTTT	CASSYSRANTGELFF	TRBV6-5	TRBJ2-2	NA	NA
TGTGCCGGTCGGGGTTCGGACTATGGCTACACCTTC	CAGRGSDYGYTF	TRBV7-4	TRBJ1-2	NA	NA
TGTGCCAGCAGTTTAAGTGGCAGGGGATACTATGGCTACACCTTC	CASSLSGRGYYGYTF	TRBV28	TRBJ1-2	NA	NA
TGTGCCAGCAGTGAAGTTCCGGGACAGGGTAACGATGAGCAGTTCTTC	CASSEVPGQGNDEQFF	TRBV6-4	TRBJ2-1	TRBD1	NA
TGTGCCAGCAGTCCCGGGACAGGTATATCCTATGGCTACACCTTC	CASSPGTGISYGYTF	TRBV27	TRBJ1-2	TRBD1	NA
TGTGCCTGGAGTGCCGGGACAGGGTCTTCCGCTTATGGCTACACCTTC	CAWSAGTGSSAYGYTF	TRBV30	TRBJ1-2	TRBD1	once
TGCGCCAGCAGCCCTTACCAGGGGGGCAATCAGCCCCAGCATTTT	CASSPYQGGNQPQHF	TRBV4-1	TRBJ1-5	TRBD1	NA
TGTGCCAGCAGTTACGAGTTAGCGGGAGAGACCCAGTACTTC	CASSYELAGETQYF	TRBV6-5	TRBJ2-5	TRBD2	NA
TGTGCCAGCACCGACAGGACAGGGCAGTTCTTC	CASTDRTGQFF	TRBV7-6	TRBJ2-1	TRBD1	NA
TGCGCCAGCAGCTTGGACAGGGGCTACGAGCAGTACTTC	CASSLDRGYEQYF	TRBV5-1	TRBJ2-7	TRBD1	medium-sized
TGTGCCAGCAGGCCGGGCGGGGGCACAGATACGCAGTATTTT	CASRPGGGTDTQYF	TRBV6-1	TRBJ2-3	NA	NA
TGTGCCAGCAGCGATTGGGGGACTAACCGCCAAGAGACCCAGTACTTC	CASSDWGTNRQETQYF	TRBV7-6	TRBJ2-5	TRBD2	once
TGTGCCAGCAGTGTGAACTCCATGGGCGGCTACACCTTC	CASSVNSMGGYTF	TRBV2	TRBJ1-2	NA	NA
TGTGCCAGTAGTGCGGATGGCGGACAGGGTCCTTGGTATTTT	CASSADGGQGPWYF	TRBV19	TRBJ2-3	TRBD1	NA
TGTGCCAGCAGGACGATGGGGGCGGCTAATGAAAAACTGTTTTTT	CASRTMGAANEKLFF	TRBV6-1	TRBJ1-4	NA	NA
TGTGCCTGGAGCGCGGGCCTGGAGGGGGAAAAACTGTTTTTT	CAWSAGLEGEKLFF	TRBV30	TRBJ1-4	NA	NA
TGCAGCGTTGGGGGCGGGGTCGGAGATACGCAGTATTTT	CSVGGGVGDTQYF	TRBV29-1	TRBJ2-3	NA	NA
TGTGCCAGCAGGGGCAGGACCCAAGAGACCCAGTACTTC	CASRGRTQETQYF	TRBV5-3	TRBJ2-5	NA	NA
TGTGCCACCAGCAGCCAGACAGGGAACACTGAAGCTTTCTTT	CATSSQTGNTEAFF	TRBV15	TRBJ1-1	NA	NA
TGTGCCAGCAGCCCTAGCCGGGTAGGCGGGGAGCTGTTTTTT	CASSPSRVGGELFF	TRBV9	TRBJ2-2	NA	NA
TGTGCCAGCAGCCGCGCGACAGTTCTCTACAATGAGCAGTTCTTC	CASSRATVLYNEQFF	TRBV28	TRBJ2-1	NA	NA
TGTGCCAGCAGCTTATCCCGGGGGGCGTACGAGCAGTACTTC	CASSLSRGAYEQYF	TRBV7-2	TRBJ2-7	NA	few
TGTGCCAGCAGCCGAGGAGAGACCCAGTACTTC	CASSRGETQYF	TRBV11-2	TRBJ2-5	NA	few
TGTGCCAGCAGCGTTACTAGCGGGACGAACACCGGGGAGCTGTTTTTT	CASSVTSGTNTGELFF	TRBV9	TRBJ2-2	TRBD2	NA
TGCGCCAGCAGCTGGCGGGACAGGGTTACCGAGCAGTACTTC	CASSWRDRVTEQYF	TRBV5-1	TRBJ2-7	TRBD1	NA
TGTGCCAGCAGCTTATGGGGCCAGGGGGCGTTAATGTATGGTGAAGCTTTCTTT	CASSLWGQGALMYGEAFF	TRBV7-3	TRBJ1-1	TRBD1	NA
TGTGCCAGCAGCTCTAGGACAGGGGGACCCTCTGGGGCCAACGTCCTGACTTTC	CASSSRTGGPSGANVLTF	TRBV7-9	TRBJ2-6	TRBD1	NA